A single sample is the source of the 29 T cell receptor beta chains below, sequenced in a study of T cell responses to AZD1222 COVID-19 vaccine. Generated by immunoSEQ multiplex PCR, the TCRdb table keeps only in-frame clones and is missing some. Here the sample spans 84,000 or so clones, roughly nine tenths being singletons. The material sequenced was peripheral blood, taken on day 0 of AZD1222 vaccination. The receptors stem from an adult in good health.

The chain links TRBV28 to TRBJ2-5; TRBD1 agrees at 8 bases. Trimming at V came to 7 bases and at J to 1 base, leaving 14 bases not matched to a gene. This CDR3 has 17 residues. CDR1 is MDHEN and CDR2 is SYDVKM in the germline V gene. CDR3 sequence reads: CASTTLRQGWSQETQYF. The CDR3 coding sequence is TGTGCCAGCACCACTCTAAGACAGGGGTGGTCCCAAGAGACCCAGTACTTC. Variable domain in full (rest from reference TRBV28 and TRBJ2-5): DVKVTQSSRYLVKRTGEKVFLECVQDMDHENMFWYRQDPGLGLRLIYFSYDVKMKEKGDIPEGYSVSREKKERFSLILESASTNQTSMYLCASTTLRQGWSQETQYFGPGTRLLVL.

V gene TRBV3-1 (or the pseudogene TRBV3-2) combines with J gene TRBJ2-1, with a possible D match to TRBD1 (6 bases). The CDR3 covers 13 residues. CDR1 is LGHDT and CDR2 is YNNKEL in the germline V gene (reference sequence). V gave up 1 base and J gave up 9 bases, with 10 bases separating them. The CDR3 reads CASSQARQVEQFF. The CDR3 DNA reads as TGTGCCAGCAGCCAAGCGAGACAGGTTGAGCAGTTCTTC.

The chain links TRBV7-2 to TRBJ2-5; TRBD2 aligns across 13 bases. Germline V gives CDR1 SGHTA, CDR2 FQGNSA. The CDR3 runs 16 residues. The trim removed 5 bases at V and 5 bases at J, leaving 8 bases unmatched. CDR3 residues: CASSRGLAGVRETQYF. The CDR3 DNA reads TGTGCCAGCAGCCGCGGACTAGCGGGAGTTAGGGAGACCCAGTACTTC.

This clone has a handful of counts. The chain employs TRBV4-2 and TRBJ1-5; 12 bases line up with TRBD1. Trimming at V came to 2 bases and at J to 7 bases, leaving 3 bases not matched to a gene. CDR1 is LGHNA, CDR2 YNFKEQ, per germline. The CDR3 is 15 residues long. The CDR3: CASSQPGQGAQPQHF. In DNA, the CDR3 is TGTGCCAGCAGCCAACCGGGACAGGGGGCACAGCCCCAGCATTTT.

The V call is TRBV9, the J call TRBJ2-1; 8 bases map to TRBD1. Germline V gene sequence: CDR1 SGDLS, CDR2 YYNGEE. V dropped 5 bases and J dropped 4; count of bases not matched to a gene: 11. The CDR3 totals 16 residues. The CDR3 DNA follows: TGTGCCAGCAGACCAGGGGGCGGGATGGTTTACAATGAGCAGTTCTTC. It encodes CASRPGGGMVYNEQFF.

This chain joins TRBV9 and TRBJ1-1; D may be TRBD1 (5 bases). CDR3 length equals 13 residues. The V end lost 0 bases, the J end lost 2 bases, and 5 bases lay between the germline ends. The V gene's germline CDR1 is SGDLS and CDR2 YYNGEE. The CDR3 spells CASSVGDNTEAFF. The CDR3 DNA reads as TGTGCCAGCAGCGTAGGGGACAACACTGAAGCTTTCTTT.

The chain recombines TRBV5-1 with TRBJ2-4; no firm D call. The CDR3 is 13 residues long. The V end was cut by 0 bases, the J end by 7 bases, with 8 bases between. CDR1 is SGHRS, CDR2 YFSETQ, per germline. Here the CDR3 DNA reads TGCGCCAGCAGCTTGGGGGCGCTTAACATTCAGTACTTC. As protein: CASSLGALNIQYF.

The chain recombines TRBV19 with TRBJ1-5; D is perhaps TRBD1 (6 bases). V lost 7 bases and J 7 bases, leaving 14 bases between the germline ends. The CDR3 is 13 amino acids. The germline V gene has CDR1 LNHDA and CDR2 SQIVND (reference sequence). CDR3 residues: CASKRGAGQPQHF. In DNA, the CDR3 is TGTGCCAGTAAACGGGGGGCTGGACAGCCCCAGCATTTT.

The chain recombines TRBV27 with TRBJ1-2; TRBD1 is a possible D gene (5 bases). Germline V lookup: CDR1 MNHEY, CDR2 SMNVEV (reference sequence). CDR3 length: 13 amino acids. Trimming pared 3 bases from V and 14 bases from J, leaving 19 bases between. The CDR3 DNA follows: TGTGCCAGCAGTTTTCCTGGGACTCGATCCTGGACCTTC. The encoded protein is CASSFPGTRSWTF.

This clone was seen just once. The chain employs TRBV4-2 and TRBJ2-2; D call uncertain. The V gene lost 0 bases and the J gene lost 1 base, with 0 bases spanning the gap. Germline V CDR1 and CDR2: LGHNA, YNFKEQ. This CDR3 has 13 amino acids. In nucleotides, the CDR3 is TGTGCCAGCAGCCAAGAGAACACCGGGGAGCTGTTTTTT. Translation: CASSQENTGELFF.

The chain uses TRBV9 and TRBJ2-2; 9 nucleotides agree with TRBD1. The V gene end was trimmed by 0 bases and the J gene end by 1 base; junction bases not matched to a gene: 10. The CDR3 is 19 residues long. Germline CDR1 reads SGDLS; CDR2 reads YYNGEE. The CDR3 reads CASSVELWADRGNTGELFF. CDR3 DNA: TGTGCCAGCAGCGTAGAATTGTGGGCGGACAGGGGGAACACCGGGGAGCTGTTTTTT.

V gene TRBV19 combines with J gene TRBJ2-3; 8 bases are a match to TRBD1. V dropped 7 bases and J dropped 1; count of bases not matched to a gene: 7. The CDR3 runs to 15 residues. Germline V gene sequence: CDR1 LNHDA, CDR2 SQIVND (reference sequence). DNA for the CDR3: TGTGCCAGTACCGACAGGGGATGGGGCACAGATACGCAGTATTTT. It codes for CASTDRGWGTDTQYF.

The V gene is TRBV5-1, the J gene TRBJ2-7; no clear D. Germline CDR1 is SGHRS and CDR2 is YFSETQ. Trimming took 4 bases from V and 2 from J, leaving 10 bases between them. The CDR3 totals 13 residues. CDR3 DNA sequence: TGCGCCAGCAGCGTGGACGGAACCTACGAGCAGTACTTC. It encodes CASSVDGTYEQYF.

The CDR3 bases are TGTGCCAGCAGCCAGGCTACCTTCCGGGACAGTGCTAACTATGGCTACACCTTC. It encodes CASSQATFRDSANYGYTF. The rearrangement joins TRBV3-1 (or the pseudogene TRBV3-2) to TRBJ1-2; 7 bases are a match to TRBD1. Germline V CDR1 and CDR2: LGHDT, YNNKEL (reference sequence). The CDR3 has 18 amino acids. V dropped 3 bases and J dropped 0; count of bases not matched to a gene: 13.

Here the CDR3 DNA reads TGTGCCAGCAGCCTTAGGACAGCTACTGGTAACACTGAAGCTTTCTTT. Its protein is CASSLRTATGNTEAFF. The chain couples TRBV5-6 to TRBJ1-1; tentative D call: TRBD1 (6 bases). The germline V and J ends were trimmed by 4 bases and 2 bases, with 18 bases remaining between them. CDR3 size: 16 residues. The germline gives CDR1 SGHDT, CDR2 YYEEEE.

This rearrangement joins TRBV9 to TRBJ2-7; D is possibly TRBD1 (5 bases). The CDR3 length is 13 residues. V was shortened by 0 bases and J by 5 bases, with 9 bases between the two germline ends. Germline values: CDR1 SGDLS, CDR2 YYNGEE. CDR3 DNA sequence: TGTGCCAGCAGCGTAGGCCCAGGGAACGAGCAGTACTTC. It yields the protein CASSVGPGNEQYF. Complete variable domain (other parts from reference TRBV9 and TRBJ2-7): DSGVTQTPKHLITATGQRVTLRCSPRSGDLSVYWYQQSLDQGLQFLIQYYNGEERAKGNILERFSAQQFPDLHSELNLSSLELGDSALYFCASSVGPGNEQYFGPGTRLTVT.

CDR3: CASGFDINQPQHF. The CDR3 bases are TGTGCTAGTGGTTTCGACATCAATCAGCCCCAGCATTTT. The J gene is TRBJ1-5, the V gene TRBV12-5; D not certain. The CDR3 totals 13 residues. Trimming removed 3 bases at V and 3 bases at J, with 6 bases between. CDR1 is LGHNT, CDR2 FRNRAP, per germline.

As concerns this clone: Other DNA sequences within the sample encode an identical CDR3. The J gene is TRBJ2-7, the V gene TRBV6-6; perhaps TRBD2 as D (5 bases). V lost 0 bases and J 0 bases, leaving 12 bases between the germline ends. Germline V CDR1 and CDR2: MNHNY, SVGAGI (reference sequence). This CDR3 is 16 amino acids long. The CDR3 DNA sequence: TGTGCCAGCAGTTACTCGAGGGCGTCCAGCTCCTACGAGCAGTACTTC. Protein sequence: CASSYSRASSSYEQYF.

This chain joins TRBV5-4 and TRBJ2-5, with 9 bases matching TRBD1. Germline V CDR1 and CDR2: SGHNT, YYREEE (reference sequence). The CDR3 covers 16 residues. V was clipped by 4 bases and J by 0 bases; unmatched bases: 7. The CDR3 DNA sequence: TGTGCCAGCAGCCCCGGGACAGGGCGCCACCAAGAGACCCAGTACTTC. It specifies CASSPGTGRHQETQYF.

The rearrangement joins TRBV4-3 to TRBJ2-1; 11 bases are a match to TRBD2. V shed 0 bases and J 5 bases; nucleotides not matched to a gene: 0. The CDR3 is 15 amino acids. CDR1 LGHNA and CDR2 YSLEER come from the germline V gene. Here the CDR3 reads CASSQEGLADNEQFF. The CDR3 DNA follows: TGCGCCAGCAGCCAAGAGGGACTAGCGGACAATGAGCAGTTCTTC.

The chain couples TRBV19 to TRBJ1-3, with D unclear. The CDR3 sequence is 14 residues long. V was cut by 3 bases and J by 7 bases, with 13 bases left in between. Germline CDR1 is LNHDA and CDR2 is SQIVND (reference sequence). CDR3 sequence: CASSISDGRNTIYF. CDR3 DNA: TGTGCCAGTAGTATCTCAGACGGCCGTAACACCATATATTTT.

The J gene is TRBJ1-6, the V gene TRBV5-1, with 7 bases lining up with TRBD1. The ends lost 6 bases at V and 9 bases at J; junction bases unmatched: 9. CDR1 is SGHRS and CDR2 is YFSETQ in the germline V gene. This CDR3 is built from 14 residues. CDR3 coding DNA: TGCGCCAGCACTCCGGGACAGCAGGGTTCACCCCTCCACTTT. This encodes CASTPGQQGSPLHF.

This clone came up once. The chain joins TRBV18 to TRBJ2-7, with TRBD1 matching 8 bases. Germline V CDR1 and CDR2: KGHSH, LQKENI. With 2 bases clipped from V and 5 bases from J, the junction kept 5 bases outside the gene matches. The CDR3 loop spans 14 amino acids. The CDR3 is CASSPSVTGDEQYF. The CDR3 coding sequence is TGTGCCAGCTCACCATCAGTGACAGGGGACGAGCAGTACTTC.

This chain links TRBV5-1 with TRBJ2-5; 8 bases agree with TRBD1. There are 15 residues in the CDR3. Germline V lookup: CDR1 SGHRS, CDR2 YFSETQ. With V trimmed by 0 bases and J by 4 bases, 5 bases remained unmatched. The CDR3 loop is CASSLAGTGVETQYF. The DNA for the CDR3 is TGCGCCAGCAGCTTGGCAGGGACAGGCGTAGAGACCCAGTACTTC. Combining the CDR3 with reference TRBV5-1 and TRBJ2-5 gives the whole variable domain KAGVTQTPRYLIKTRGQQVTLSCSPISGHRSVSWYQQTPGQGLQFLFEYFSETQRNKGNFPGRFSGRQFSNSRSEMNVSTLELGDSALYLCASSLAGTGVETQYFGPGTRLLVL.

This rearrangement joins TRBV25-1 to TRBJ2-5; D may be TRBD2 (8 bases). The CDR3 is 15 amino acids. V dropped 8 bases and J dropped 5 bases, with 21 bases sitting between them. Per germline, CDR1 MGHDK and CDR2 SYGVNS. The CDR3 here is CASQSTGSGGETQYF. In DNA form, the CDR3 reads TGTGCCAGCCAGTCGACAGGGTCGGGAGGGGAGACCCAGTACTTC.

The V and J genes are TRBV2 and TRBJ2-2; 8 nucleotides align to TRBD2. The CDR3 spans 22 residues. CDR1 and CDR2 (germline): SNHLY, FYNNEI. J gave up 3 bases and V 5 bases, and 26 bases lay outside the gene matches. CDR3 residues: CASSLRGEREWMSLKHTGELFF. CDR3 sequence (DNA): TGTGCCAGCAGTTTGCGGGGCGAGCGGGAGTGGATGAGCCTTAAACACACCGGGGAGCTGTTTTTT.

The table lists this clone with a count of one. This chain connects TRBV2 to TRBJ1-3, with D possibly being TRBD1 (5 bases). Trimming stripped 1 base from V and 1 base from J, with 8 bases between. The germline gives CDR1 SNHLY, CDR2 FYNNEI. This CDR3 region has 15 residues. Written as DNA, the CDR3 is TGTGCCAGCAGTGAAGACCAGGGTTCTGGAAACACCATATATTTT. Its protein product is CASSEDQGSGNTIYF. Filled out from reference TRBV2 and TRBJ1-3, the complete variable domain reads EPEVTQTPSHQVTQMGQEVILRCVPISNHLYFYWYRQILGQKVEFLVSFYNNEISEKSEIFDDQFSVERPDGSNFTLKIRSTKLEDSAMYFCASSEDQGSGNTIYFGEGSWLTVV.

The CDR3 bases are TGCGCCAGCAGCTTGGTGGGGGCCGAGAATGAGCAGTTCTTC. As protein: CASSLVGAENEQFF. The gene calls are TRBV5-1 and TRBJ2-1; tentative D call: TRBD1 (6 bases). The CDR3 is made up of 14 amino acids. The V gene's germline CDR1 is SGHRS and CDR2 YFSETQ. Trimming removed 0 bases from V and 7 bases from J, with 11 bases in between.

J is TRBJ2-1 and V is TRBV9; D is perhaps TRBD2 (6 bases). The CDR3 length is 13 residues. CDR1 SGDLS and CDR2 YYNGEE come from the germline V gene. V was cut by 4 bases and J by 8 bases, with 13 bases left in between. CDR3 sequence reads: CASSFRDFHEQFF. CDR3 bases: TGTGCCAGCAGCTTCCGGGACTTTCATGAGCAGTTCTTC.